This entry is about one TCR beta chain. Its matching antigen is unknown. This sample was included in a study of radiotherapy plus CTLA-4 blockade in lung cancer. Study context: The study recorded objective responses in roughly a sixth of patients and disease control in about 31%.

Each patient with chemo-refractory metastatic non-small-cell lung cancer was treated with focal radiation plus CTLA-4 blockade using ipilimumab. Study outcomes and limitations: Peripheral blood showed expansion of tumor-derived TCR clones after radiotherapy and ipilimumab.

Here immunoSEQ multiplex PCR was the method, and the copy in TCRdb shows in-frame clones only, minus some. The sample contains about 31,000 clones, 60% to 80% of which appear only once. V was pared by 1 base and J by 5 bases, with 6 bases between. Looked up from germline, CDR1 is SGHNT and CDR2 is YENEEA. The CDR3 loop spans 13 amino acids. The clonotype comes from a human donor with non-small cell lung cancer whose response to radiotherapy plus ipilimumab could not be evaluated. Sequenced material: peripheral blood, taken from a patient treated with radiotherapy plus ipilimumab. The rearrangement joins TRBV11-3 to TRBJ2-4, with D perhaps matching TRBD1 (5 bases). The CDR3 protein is CASSLGRENIQYF. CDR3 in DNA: TGTGCCAGCAGCTTAGGCAGGGAAAACATTCAGTACTTC.